A selection of T cell receptor beta chains follows, all from one sample in a study of T cells in Graves' hyperthyroidism and ophthalmopathy. TCRdb processed the multiplex PCR reads anew with MiXCR; each CDR3 protein has one entry. The data show approximately 400,000 distinct CDR3 sequences, roughly 14% seen once. Sample: blood. Receptors were obtained from a woman under 30 with Graves' hyperthyroidism. The CDR3 runs from the conserved cysteine through the conserved F or W. Each record gives: D gene, clone size, V gene, J gene, CDR3 DNA, CDR3 protein. The D gene is left open where the match is weak. A row's size may be missing; if present it is once, few, many or a size class.

D gene: -; clone size: medium-sized; V gene: TRBV20-1; J gene: TRBJ2-5; CDR3 DNA: TGCAGTGCTAGTTGGCGGGAAGAGACCCAGTACTTC; CDR3 protein: CSASWREETQYF
D gene: TRBD1; clone size: many; V gene: TRBV12-3/TRBV12-4; J gene: TRBJ2-5; CDR3 DNA: TGTGCCAGCAGTCAGGGACAGCGGCAGATACAAGAGACCCAGTACTTC; CDR3 protein: CASSQGQRQIQETQYF
D gene: TRBD2; clone size: many; V gene: TRBV30; J gene: TRBJ2-7; CDR3 DNA: TGTGCCTTCCGACTAGCGGGTGCCAACTACGAGCAGTACTTC; CDR3 protein: CAFRLAGANYEQYF
D gene: TRBD2; clone size: -; V gene: TRBV3-1; J gene: TRBJ2-2; CDR3 DNA: TGTGCCAGCAGCCAAGGGACTAGCGGGGGGTCCCACACCGGGGAGCTGTTTTTT; CDR3 protein: CASSQGTSGGSHTGELFF
D gene: TRBD2; clone size: many; V gene: TRBV27; J gene: TRBJ2-7; CDR3 DNA: TGTGCCAGCAGTCCCGGGACTAGCGGGAGACAACCGAGCTCCTACGAGCAGTACTTC; CDR3 protein: CASSPGTSGRQPSSYEQYF
D gene: TRBD1; clone size: few; V gene: TRBV7-9; J gene: TRBJ1-5; CDR3 DNA: TGTGCCAGCAGTTTTGGTACAGGGGGTGGTAATCAGCCCCAGCATTTT; CDR3 protein: CASSFGTGGGNQPQHF
D gene: -; clone size: many; V gene: TRBV6-2/TRBV6-3; J gene: TRBJ2-7; CDR3 DNA: TGTGCCAGCAGTCCCGCCGGGACCCATGCTACCTACGAGCAGTACTTC; CDR3 protein: CASSPAGTHATYEQYF
D gene: -; clone size: -; V gene: TRBV9; J gene: TRBJ2-5; CDR3 DNA: TGTGCCAGCAGCGCACGGATAGAGACCCAGTACTTC; CDR3 protein: CASSARIETQYF
D gene: -; clone size: -; V gene: TRBV11-3; J gene: TRBJ2-1; CDR3 DNA: TGTGCCAGCAGCCTCGAGGGTAATGAGCAGTTCTTC; CDR3 protein: CASSLEGNEQFF
D gene: -; clone size: -; V gene: TRBV20-1; J gene: TRBJ2-3; CDR3 DNA: TGCAGTGCTAGCGCGACCACAGATACGCAGTATTTT; CDR3 protein: CSASATTDTQYF
D gene: -; clone size: many; V gene: TRBV2; J gene: TRBJ2-3; CDR3 DNA: TGTGCCAGCAGTGAAGCAGGGGCTAGCCCTGGGGATACGCAGTATTTT; CDR3 protein: CASSEAGASPGDTQYF
D gene: -; clone size: many; V gene: TRBV6-1; J gene: TRBJ1-2; CDR3 DNA: TGTGCCAGCAGTCCGGATAAGATCGGCTATGGCTACACCTTC; CDR3 protein: CASSPDKIGYGYTF
D gene: TRBD2; clone size: -; V gene: TRBV6-1; J gene: TRBJ2-3; CDR3 DNA: TGTGCCAGCCGAGAGAGCGGACTAGCGGGGGATAGCACAGATACGCAGTATTTT; CDR3 protein: CASRESGLAGDSTDTQYF
D gene: TRBD2; clone size: many; V gene: TRBV7-9; J gene: TRBJ2-3; CDR3 DNA: TGTGCCAGCAGCTTCGGAGCGGGGGGGCCGTTGTGGACAGATACGCAGTATTTT; CDR3 protein: CASSFGAGGPLWTDTQYF
D gene: TRBD1; clone size: many; V gene: TRBV6-1; J gene: TRBJ1-6; CDR3 DNA: TGTGCCAGCAGTCACGGGACAGGGGAAAATTCACCCCTCCACTTT; CDR3 protein: CASSHGTGENSPLHF
D gene: TRBD2; clone size: many; V gene: TRBV11-2; J gene: TRBJ2-1; CDR3 DNA: TGTGCCAGCAGCCAGCGGGAGGGAGAGGGGTACAATGAGCAGTTCTTC; CDR3 protein: CASSQREGEGYNEQFF
D gene: TRBD1; clone size: -; V gene: TRBV25-1; J gene: TRBJ2-5; CDR3 DNA: TGTGCCAGCAGTGGTCCCCGGGGACAGAATATGTACCAAGAGACCCAGTACTTC; CDR3 protein: CASSGPRGQNMYQETQYF
D gene: -; clone size: -; V gene: TRBV11-3; J gene: TRBJ2-5; CDR3 DNA: TGTGCCTGCAGCTCCGACAGGGAGACCCAGTACTTC; CDR3 protein: CACSSDRETQYF
D gene: TRBD2; clone size: many; V gene: TRBV6-2/TRBV6-3; J gene: TRBJ2-1; CDR3 DNA: TGTGCCAGCAGTTACTCGCGGGAGGGCAGCAATGAGCAGTTCTTC; CDR3 protein: CASSYSREGSNEQFF
D gene: -; clone size: -; V gene: TRBV5-1; J gene: TRBJ1-4; CDR3 DNA: TGCGCCAGCCGACAGAGTTCGAATGAAAAACTGTTTTTT; CDR3 protein: CASRQSSNEKLFF
D gene: -; clone size: -; V gene: TRBV4-1; J gene: TRBJ1-2; CDR3 DNA: TGCGCCAGCAGCCAAGAACCCAGGGAGAACTATGGCTACACCTTC; CDR3 protein: CASSQEPRENYGYTF
D gene: -; clone size: many; V gene: TRBV4-1; J gene: TRBJ2-7; CDR3 DNA: TGCGCCAGCAGCCAAGTCCACAGACCCCCCTACGAGCAGTACTTC; CDR3 protein: CASSQVHRPPYEQYF
D gene: TRBD1; clone size: many; V gene: TRBV10-3; J gene: TRBJ1-1; CDR3 DNA: TGTGCCACCTCGGACAGGGCTACTGAAGCTTTCTTT; CDR3 protein: CATSDRATEAFF
D gene: TRBD1; clone size: -; V gene: TRBV5-4; J gene: TRBJ2-7; CDR3 DNA: TGTGCCAGCAAGAGGGACAGAGCCTCCTACGAGCAGTACTTC; CDR3 protein: CASKRDRASYEQYF
D gene: -; clone size: many; V gene: TRBV6-1; J gene: TRBJ1-2; CDR3 DNA: TGTGCCAGCAGTTCGGGGAGTGGCTACACCTTC; CDR3 protein: CASSSGSGYTF
D gene: -; clone size: -; V gene: TRBV20-1; J gene: TRBJ2-3; CDR3 DNA: TGCAGTGCCTTCATGGGGGAAACAGATACGCAGTATTTT; CDR3 protein: CSAFMGETDTQYF
D gene: TRBD2; clone size: -; V gene: TRBV3-1; J gene: TRBJ2-5; CDR3 DNA: TGTGCCAGCAGCCAAGAGGGGCTAGCGGGGGGTCCTCGAGAGACCCAGTACTTC; CDR3 protein: CASSQEGLAGGPRETQYF
D gene: TRBD2; clone size: -; V gene: TRBV24-1; J gene: TRBJ2-1; CDR3 DNA: TGTGCCACCAGTGATTCCCAAGGGACTAGCGGACCTACGAATGAGCAGTTCTTC; CDR3 protein: CATSDSQGTSGPTNEQFF
D gene: -; clone size: once; V gene: TRBV20-1; J gene: TRBJ2-3; CDR3 DNA: TGCAGTGCTAGAGATCCCGGGGAGACCACAGATACGCAGTATTTT; CDR3 protein: CSARDPGETTDTQYF
D gene: TRBD2; clone size: few; V gene: TRBV2; J gene: TRBJ2-1; CDR3 DNA: TGTGCCAGCACCTGGGGACTACACAATGAGCAGTTCTTC; CDR3 protein: CASTWGLHNEQFF
D gene: -; clone size: many; V gene: TRBV18; J gene: TRBJ2-4; CDR3 DNA: TGTGCCAGCTCAAGTCTTACCATTCAGTACTTC; CDR3 protein: CASSSLTIQYF
D gene: -; clone size: many; V gene: TRBV15; J gene: TRBJ2-1; CDR3 DNA: TGTGCCACCAGCAGAGCGGGAGACCCCTACAATGAGCAGTTCTTC; CDR3 protein: CATSRAGDPYNEQFF
D gene: TRBD2; clone size: many; V gene: TRBV27; J gene: TRBJ2-1; CDR3 DNA: TGTGCCAGCAGTTTATCGGCCTCGCGGCTAGCGGGGGGGCCGTACAATGAGCAGTTCTTC; CDR3 protein: CASSLSASRLAGGPYNEQFF
D gene: -; clone size: many; V gene: TRBV30; J gene: TRBJ2-2; CDR3 DNA: TGTGCCTGGAAACTAGCCGGGGTAGAAACCGGGGAGCTGTTTTTT; CDR3 protein: CAWKLAGVETGELFF
D gene: TRBD2; clone size: -; V gene: TRBV11-2; J gene: TRBJ2-2; CDR3 DNA: TGTGCCAGCAGCTCCCGACTAGCGGGGGGGCCTGGCACCGGGGAGCTGTTTTTT; CDR3 protein: CASSSRLAGGPGTGELFF